Shown below are 16 T cell receptor beta chains from a single sample sequenced in a study of PD-L1 blockade in urothelial cancer. Repertoires were generated with immunoSEQ multiplex PCR, while TCRdb's copy carries only in-frame clones and drops some. The data hold 90,000 to 120,000 clones, with 70% to 90% observed a single time. The source material was PBMCs, sampled around atezolizumab (anti-PD-L1) treatment. These receptors came from a man aged 45-65 years with urothelial cancer.

The rearrangement links TRBV6-1 to TRBJ2-5, with D possibly TRBD2 on 5 matching bases. The CDR3 extends over 15 amino acids. Germline-derived CDR1 and CDR2 are MNHNS and SASEGT. V dropped 3 bases and J dropped 4 bases, with 15 bases sitting between them. For the CDR3, the DNA is TGTGCCAGCAGTGAGCGGCGGACGGGAAGAGAGACCCAGTACTTC. Its translation: CASSERRTGRETQYF.

The chain uses TRBV7-2 and TRBJ1-2; D ambiguous. The CDR3 sequence is 13 residues long. V lost 1 base and J lost 5, with 8 bases in between. The germline V gene has CDR1 SGHTA and CDR2 FQGNSA. CDR3 sequence: CASSLVSVYGYTF. The CDR3 DNA is TGTGCCAGCAGCTTAGTGTCAGTTTATGGCTACACCTTC.

The rearrangement joins TRBV4-1 to TRBJ2-3, with 8 bases fitting TRBD2. Trimming took 1 base from V and 3 from J; bases not matched to a gene: 12. CDR3 length: 18 amino acids. Germline loops: CDR1 MGHRA, CDR2 YSYEKL. CDR3 sequence reads: CASSQVVSGAAGTDTQYF. CDR3 bases: TGCGCCAGCAGCCAAGTCGTTAGCGGGGCGGCGGGGACAGATACGCAGTATTTT.

This chain joins TRBV28 and TRBJ2-1, with D possibly being TRBD1 (6 bases). Germline CDR1 and CDR2: MDHEN and SYDVKM. The CDR3 length is 14 residues. Trimming removed 6 bases from V and 4 bases from J, with 13 bases in between. The DNA for the CDR3 is TGTGCCAGCAGCTTCATCGGACAGTACAATGAGCAGTTCTTC. Residues: CASSFIGQYNEQFF. Complete variable domain (other parts from reference TRBV28 and TRBJ2-1): DVKVTQSSRYLVKRTGEKVFLECVQDMDHENMFWYRQDPGLGLRLIYFSYDVKMKEKGDIPEGYSVSREKKERFSLILESASTNQTSMYLCASSFIGQYNEQFFGPGTRLTVL.

The count of this clone is one. An end of the junction differs from the germline gene, which may be a read error. The V and J genes are TRBV6-4 and TRBJ2-7; the D gene is possibly TRBD2 (5 bases). Looked up from germline, CDR1 is MRHNA and CDR2 is SNTAGT. The CDR3 spans 11 residues. CDR3 region: CASSDRSYGDF. Written as DNA, the CDR3 is TGTGCCAGCAGTGACCGTTCCTACGGGGACTTC.

The V gene is TRBV6-8, the J gene TRBJ2-2; 15 bases fit TRBD2. The trim removed 1 base at V and 3 bases at J, leaving 9 bases unmatched. Per germline, CDR1 MNHGY and CDR2 SAAAGT. This CDR3 is built from 20 residues. The CDR3 protein is CASSYLPGTSGRIDTGELFF. CDR3 in DNA: TGTGCCAGCAGTTACTTGCCCGGGACTAGCGGGAGGATCGACACCGGGGAGCTGTTTTTT.

The rearrangement joins TRBV5-1 to TRBJ1-6; D is uncertain. This CDR3 has 16 amino acids. CDR1 is SGHRS, CDR2 YFSETQ, per germline. V was clipped by 2 bases and J by 1 base, with 10 bases between them. This CDR3 reads CASSFGEGSYNSPLHF. For the CDR3, the DNA is TGCGCCAGCAGCTTCGGGGAAGGATCCTATAATTCACCCCTCCACTTT.

The chain is built from TRBV4-1 and TRBJ2-1, with 9 positions matching TRBD1. Germline assignment: CDR1 MGHRA and CDR2 YSYEKL. J lost 4 bases, V lost 1 base, and 11 bases had no gene match. The CDR3 length is 18 residues. The CDR3 DNA is TGCGCCAGCAGCCAAGGGGGCCAACAGGGGGCCCCTTACAATGAGCAGTTCTTC. Translation: CASSQGGQQGAPYNEQFF.

V usage is TRBV5-1 and J usage is TRBJ2-2, with 10 bases that match TRBD1. There are 16 residues in the CDR3. V trimming: 5 bases; J trimming: 7 bases; junction bases outside the gene matches: 11. CDR1 and CDR2 (germline): SGHRS, YFSETQ. The CDR3 is CASSQAGTGVVGELFF. The CDR3 DNA reads TGCGCCAGCAGTCAAGCCGGGACAGGGGTGGTCGGGGAGCTGTTTTTT.

The count of this clone is one. The chain joins TRBV28 to TRBJ2-2; TRBD1 aligns across 7 bases. Germline CDR1 and CDR2: MDHEN and SYDVKM. V shed 7 bases and J 0 bases; nucleotides not matched to a gene: 14. The CDR3 runs 18 residues. The CDR3 DNA follows: TGTGCCAGCACCACAGGCACCCGACAGGGTTCGAACACCGGGGAGCTGTTTTTT. Translation gives CASTTGTRQGSNTGELFF.

The rearrangement uses TRBV6-1 and TRBJ2-2, with 7 bases identical to TRBD2. Germline values: CDR1 MNHNS, CDR2 SASEGT. The CDR3 covers 14 residues. The junction had 6 bases not matched to a gene; V was cut back by 6 bases and J by 5 bases. CDR3 sequence reads: CASRPSGRTGELFF. The DNA for the CDR3 is TGTGCCAGCAGACCTAGCGGTAGAACCGGGGAGCTGTTTTTT.

This chain uses TRBV18 with TRBJ1-5; 8 bases are a match to TRBD1. The CDR3 extends over 15 amino acids. J gave up 5 bases and V 2 bases, and 5 bases lay outside the gene matches. Germline values: CDR1 KGHSH, CDR2 LQKENI. In DNA form, the CDR3 reads TGTGCCAGCTCACCATACAGGGGGGTCGATCAGCCCCAGCATTTT. This translates into CASSPYRGVDQPQHF. Full variable domain (remainder filled in from reference TRBV18 and TRBJ1-5): NAGVMQNPRHLVRRRGQEARLRCSPMKGHSHVYWYRQLPEEGLKFMVYLQKENIIDESGMPKERFSAEFPKEGPSILRIQQVVRGDSAAYFCASSPYRGVDQPQHFGDGTRLSIL.

The chain joins TRBV28 to TRBJ2-1; 9 nucleotides align to TRBD2. Germline assignment: CDR1 MDHEN and CDR2 SYDVKM. Germline trimming cut 6 bases from V and 8 bases from J; bases unmatched to any gene: 11. The CDR3 covers 15 residues. CDR3 residues: CASSLGPSGNHEQFF. The CDR3 DNA follows: TGTGCCAGCAGCCTAGGGCCTAGCGGGAATCATGAGCAGTTCTTC. Full variable domain (remainder filled in from reference TRBV28 and TRBJ2-1): DVKVTQSSRYLVKRTGEKVFLECVQDMDHENMFWYRQDPGLGLRLIYFSYDVKMKEKGDIPEGYSVSREKKERFSLILESASTNQTSMYLCASSLGPSGNHEQFFGPGTRLTVL.

DNA of the CDR3: TGTGCCAGCAGTTTATCTCAGGGGGCGCCTGGCTACACCTTC. Translating it yields CASSLSQGAPGYTF. This sequence joins TRBV27 and TRBJ1-2; 8 bases are a match to TRBD1. V gave up 0 bases and J gave up 7 bases; unmatched junction bases: 4. This CDR3 contains 14 residues. Per the germline V gene, CDR1 is MNHEY and CDR2 is SMNVEV (reference sequence).

The table lists this clone with a count of one. The chain is built from TRBV11-2 and TRBJ2-2, with TRBD2 matching over 8 bases. The CDR3 runs 17 residues. Germline CDR1 is SGHAT and CDR2 is FQNNGV. V shed 5 bases, J shed 1 base, and the junction held 9 bases outside the gene matches. CDR3: CASSLIPLAENTGELFF. CDR3 coding DNA: TGTGCCAGCAGCCTTATCCCACTAGCGGAGAACACCGGGGAGCTGTTTTTT.

This clone was picked up a small number of times. The gene calls are TRBV19 and TRBJ1-2, with TRBD1 matching 8 bases. The ends lost 6 bases at V and 0 bases at J; junction bases unmatched: 6. CDR3 length: 15 residues. Germline V gene data show CDR1 as LNHDA and CDR2 as SQIVND (reference sequence). The DNA of the CDR3 is TGTGCCAGTAGCCTGGACAGGGCCACTAACTATGGCTACACCTTC. This codes for CASSLDRATNYGYTF.